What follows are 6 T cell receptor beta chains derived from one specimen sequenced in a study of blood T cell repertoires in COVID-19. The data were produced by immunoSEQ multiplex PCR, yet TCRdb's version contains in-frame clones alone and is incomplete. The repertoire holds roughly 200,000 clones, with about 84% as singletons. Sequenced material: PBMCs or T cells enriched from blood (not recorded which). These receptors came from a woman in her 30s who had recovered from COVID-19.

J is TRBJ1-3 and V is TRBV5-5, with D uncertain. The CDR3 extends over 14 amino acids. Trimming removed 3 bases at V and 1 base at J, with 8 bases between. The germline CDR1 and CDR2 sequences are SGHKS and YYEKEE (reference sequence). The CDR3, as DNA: TGTGCCAGCAGCTGGAGGGATTCTGGAAACACCATATATTTT. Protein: CASSWRDSGNTIYF.

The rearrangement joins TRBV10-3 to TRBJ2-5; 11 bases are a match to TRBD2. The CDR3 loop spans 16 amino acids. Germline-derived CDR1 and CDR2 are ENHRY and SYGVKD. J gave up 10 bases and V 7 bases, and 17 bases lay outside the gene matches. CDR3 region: CAIKSSGRSLPEGQYF. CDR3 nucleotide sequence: TGTGCCATCAAATCTAGCGGGAGGTCCCTGCCGGAGGGCCAGTACTTC.

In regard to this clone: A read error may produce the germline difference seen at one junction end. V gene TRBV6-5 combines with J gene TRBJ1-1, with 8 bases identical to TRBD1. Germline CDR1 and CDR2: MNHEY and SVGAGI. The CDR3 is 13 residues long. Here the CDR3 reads CASSRGLNTEAFF. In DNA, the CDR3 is TGTGCCAGCAGCAGGGGGCTGAATACTGAAGCTTTCTTT.

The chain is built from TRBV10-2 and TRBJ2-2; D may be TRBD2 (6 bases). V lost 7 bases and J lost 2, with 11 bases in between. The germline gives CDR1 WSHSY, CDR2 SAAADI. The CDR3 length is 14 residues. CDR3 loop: CASKGLVNTGELFF. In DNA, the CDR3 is TGCGCCAGCAAGGGACTGGTAAACACCGGGGAGCTGTTTTTT.

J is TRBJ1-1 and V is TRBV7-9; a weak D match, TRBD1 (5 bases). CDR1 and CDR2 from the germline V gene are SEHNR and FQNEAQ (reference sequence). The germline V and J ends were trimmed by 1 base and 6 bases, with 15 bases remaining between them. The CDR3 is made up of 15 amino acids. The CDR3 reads CASSLGESRGAEAFF. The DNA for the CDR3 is TGTGCCAGCAGCTTAGGGGAGTCCCGGGGGGCTGAAGCTTTCTTT.

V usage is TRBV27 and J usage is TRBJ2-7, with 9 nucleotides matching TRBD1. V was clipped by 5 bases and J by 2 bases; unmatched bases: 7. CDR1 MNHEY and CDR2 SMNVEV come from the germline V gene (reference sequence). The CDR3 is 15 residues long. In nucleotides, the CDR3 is TGTGCCAGCAGTAGGACACGGGACAGGGCCTACGAGCAGTACTTC. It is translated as CASSRTRDRAYEQYF.